The clone carrying this TCR beta chain was seen a handful of times. Antigen unknown. These data come from a study of cytomegalovirus exposure and HLA in healthy donors. Study results and limitations: Most TCRs appeared rarely, but some public TCRs recurred in many donors. It was 150 to 200 TCR beta chains that were listed as cytomegalovirus-associated. Later analysis demonstrated an association between a missense DCLRE1C variant and TCR beta V- and J-gene trimming. An Asian-associated ancestry cluster reportedly showed fewer N-insertions than the roughly 670-donor mean in a later analysis.

From germline, CDR1 is MNHEY and CDR2 SVGAGI. With V trimmed by 10 bases and J by 3 bases, 6 bases remained unmatched. This CDR3 spans 14 amino acids. Primers included in the PCR were 60 Vbeta and 13 Jbeta primers. Sequencing was performed with immunoSEQ multiplex PCR; in TCRdb, only in-frame clones are kept and a portion is missing. The profile shows approximately 100,000 clones, more than 60% of them singletons. The receptor comes from a female donor in good health and CMV-seronegative. The genes are TRBV6-5 and TRBJ2-1; 10 bases line up with TRBD2. Input material: PBMCs. CDR3 DNA: TGTGCCACCTCCGGGACTAGCGACTACAATGAGCAGTTCTTC. Translated: CATSGTSDYNEQFF.